These 29 T cell receptor beta chains originate from one sample sequenced in a study of Ad26.COV2.S vaccination and SARS-CoV-2 variants. The data were produced by immunoSEQ multiplex PCR, yet TCRdb's version contains in-frame clones alone and is incomplete. The sample includes hundreds of thousands of clones, approximately 90% of them seen just once. Sequencing was performed on peripheral blood, taken after recovery from COVID-19. The source is a human donor who had recovered from COVID-19.

This sequence joins TRBV4-3 and TRBJ2-7, with TRBD1 as a possible D gene (6 bases). Germline V gives CDR1 LGHNA, CDR2 YSLEER. V gave up 3 bases and J gave up 0 bases, with 12 bases separating them. This CDR3 has 15 residues. The CDR3 nucleotides read TGCGCCAGCAGCCAGGTTACAGGGCCCTCCTACGAGCAGTACTTC. This translates into CASSQVTGPSYEQYF.

The genes are TRBV4-1 and TRBJ1-2; D might be TRBD1 (6 bases). Germline V CDR1 and CDR2: MGHRA, YSYEKL. V was pared by 4 bases and J by 7 bases, with 22 bases between. The CDR3 contains 16 residues. The chain's CDR3 is CASSLSPGGRDGGYTF. In nucleotides, the CDR3 is TGCGCCAGCAGCCTCTCACCGGGGGGCCGGGATGGTGGCTACACCTTC.

The rearrangement joins TRBV6-2 or TRBV6-3 to TRBJ2-7; D call uncertain. Trimming removed 2 bases at V and 2 bases at J, with 4 bases between. The length of the CDR3 is 12 residues. Germline V gene sequence: CDR1 MNHEY, CDR2 SVGEGT. This CDR3 reads CASSYQPYEQYF. In DNA form, the CDR3 reads TGTGCCAGCAGTTACCAGCCCTACGAGCAGTACTTC.

This clone was seen once. The V and J genes are TRBV18 and TRBJ2-7; 8 bases map to TRBD1. V trimming: 4 bases; J trimming: 7 bases; junction bases outside the gene matches: 12. Germline CDR1 KGHSH, CDR2 LQKENI. The CDR3 is 15 residues long. This CDR3 is CASSQTLTGDREQYF. The DNA of the CDR3 is TGTGCCAGCTCACAAACTCTGACAGGGGATCGTGAGCAGTACTTC.

The gene calls are TRBV2 and TRBJ2-1; 7 bases agree with TRBD1. The CDR3 totals 11 residues. With V trimmed by 11 bases and J by 7 bases, 5 bases remained unmatched. The germline gives CDR1 SNHLY, CDR2 FYNNEI. DNA for the CDR3: TGTGCCGGGGACAGCACTAATGAGCAGTTCTTC. Protein sequence: CAGDSTNEQFF.

The CDR3: CASNRINIPAGEAFF. The DNA for the CDR3 is TGTGCCAGCAATCGGATCAACATCCCGGCGGGTGAAGCTTTCTTT. The V call is TRBV6-5, the J call TRBJ1-1; D is undetermined. This CDR3 contains 15 residues. Trimming cost V 7 bases and J 7 bases, with 22 bases left between them. CDR1 is MNHEY and CDR2 is SVGAGI in the germline V gene.

The CDR3 region is CASRGPIGRGTEAFF. The CDR3 nucleotides are TGTGCCAGCAGGGGACCGATCGGACGTGGGACTGAAGCTTTCTTT. The V and J genes are TRBV2 and TRBJ1-1, with D possibly matching TRBD1 (5 bases). V was shortened by 6 bases and J by 5 bases, with 19 bases between the two germline ends. CDR3 length: 15 residues. CDR1 and CDR2 from the germline V gene are SNHLY and FYNNEI.

The chain uses TRBV5-1 and TRBJ2-3; D might be TRBD1 (6 bases). The CDR3 loop spans 15 amino acids. CDR1 is SGHRS, CDR2 YFSETQ, per germline. Trimming took 0 bases from V and 6 from J, leaving 14 bases between them. CDR3 bases: TGCGCCAGCAGCTTGGGTGGGGGCGGAATGGATACGCAGTATTTT. Amino acid sequence: CASSLGGGGMDTQYF.

V and J are TRBV6-5 and TRBJ2-3, with TRBD2 matching over 8 bases. CDR1 is MNHEY, CDR2 SVGAGI, per germline. The CDR3 totals 15 residues. J gave up 4 bases and V 0 bases, and 3 bases lay outside the gene matches. The CDR3 loop reads CASSYSRGAPDTQYF. CDR3 in DNA: TGTGCCAGCAGTTACTCGCGGGGGGCCCCAGATACGCAGTATTTT.

The genes are TRBV5-4 and TRBJ1-1, with D possibly being TRBD1 (5 bases). The V gene lost 0 bases and the J gene lost 6 bases, with 18 bases spanning the gap. This CDR3 contains 16 residues. CDR1 and CDR2 from the germline V gene are SGHNT and YYREEE (reference sequence). This chain's CDR3 is CASSLDVRGVGSEAFF. The CDR3 DNA reads as TGTGCCAGCAGCTTGGATGTACGGGGCGTGGGCTCTGAAGCTTTCTTT. Filled out from reference TRBV5-4 and TRBJ1-1, the complete variable domain reads ETGVTQSPTHLIKTRGQQVTLRCSSQSGHNTVSWYQQALGQGPQFIFQYYREEENGRGNFPPRFSGLQFPNYSSELNVNALELDDSALYLCASSLDVRGVGSEAFFGQGTRLTVV.

The chain couples TRBV3-1 (or the pseudogene TRBV3-2) to TRBJ2-7; the D is unclear. Per germline, CDR1 LGHDT and CDR2 YNNKEL (reference sequence). The CDR3 spans 12 residues. The V and J ends lost 3 bases and 3 bases respectively, with 6 bases between them. The CDR3 bases are TGTGCCAGCAGCCATTCGGTCTACGAGCAGTACTTC. Its translation: CASSHSVYEQYF.

The rearrangement joins TRBV6-5 to TRBJ2-7; D possibly uses TRBD1 or TRBD2 (5 bases each). V was clipped by 6 bases and J by 2 bases, with 14 bases between them. Germline CDR1 MNHEY, CDR2 SVGAGI. The CDR3 is 14 amino acids. The CDR3 sequence is CASSVGTGTYEQYF. In DNA form, the CDR3 reads TGTGCCAGCAGCGTTGGGACGGGAACCTACGAGCAGTACTTC.

CDR3 amino acids: CASSKGPGGACWRETQYF. CDR3 nucleotides: TGTGCCAGCAGCAAAGGTCCAGGGGGCGCCTGCTGGAGAGAGACCCAGTACTTC. This chain connects TRBV21-1 to TRBJ2-5; the DNA was not compared with TRBD1, the D call given in the table. TRBV21-1 constitutes a pseudogene. The CDR3 has 18 residues.

The chain recombines TRBV3-1 (or the pseudogene TRBV3-2) with TRBJ2-2; 13 nucleotides agree with TRBD2. This CDR3 has 18 amino acids. The ends lost 5 bases at V and 5 bases at J; junction bases unmatched: 11. In germline, CDR1 is LGHDT, CDR2 YNNKEL (reference sequence). CDR3 protein: CASSAGLAGALRTGELFF. CDR3 nucleotides: TGTGCCAGCAGCGCCGGACTAGCGGGGGCCCTTCGTACCGGGGAGCTGTTTTTT.

The chain carries TRBV16 and TRBJ1-1, with D perhaps matching TRBD1 (6 bases). CDR3 length: 14 amino acids. Trimming stripped 0 bases from V and 3 bases from J, with 8 bases between. The germline gives CDR1 KGHSY, CDR2 FQNENV. The CDR3: CASSQSGAHTEAFF. In DNA form, the CDR3 reads TGTGCCAGCAGCCAATCGGGGGCTCACACTGAAGCTTTCTTT. Full variable domain (remainder filled in from reference TRBV16 and TRBJ1-1): GEEVAQTPKHLVRGEGQKAKLYCAPIKGHSYVFWYQQVLKNEFKFLISFQNENVFDETGMPKERFSAKCLPNSPCSLEIQATKLEDSAVYFCASSQSGAHTEAFFGQGTRLTVV.

The rearrangement joins TRBV25-1 to TRBJ2-7; D gene ambiguous. CDR3 length: 12 amino acids. Germline CDR1 and CDR2: MGHDK and SYGVNS. The CDR3 sequence is CANPRKGYEQYF. The DNA of the CDR3 is TGTGCGAACCCCAGAAAGGGCTACGAGCAGTACTTC.

This sequence joins TRBV7-3 and TRBJ2-6; D possibly corresponds to TRBD1 (6 bases). The CDR3 totals 16 residues. Germline CDR1 SGHTA, CDR2 FQGTGA. Trimming took off 5 bases at V and 3 bases at J, with 14 bases between the two ends. The CDR3 bases are TGTGCCAGCAGCCCCCAAGGGGGATTTGGGGCCAACGTCCTGACTTTC. Amino acid sequence: CASSPQGGFGANVLTF.

V gene TRBV29-1 combines with J gene TRBJ1-5, with a possible D match to TRBD1 (5 bases). V lost 5 bases, J lost 2 bases, and 13 bases lay in between. The CDR3 covers 14 residues. The germline V gene has CDR1 SQVTM and CDR2 ANQGSEA. The CDR3 nucleotides read TGCAGCGTTCCGGGAAGGGACGGCAATCAGCCCCAGCATTTT. Translation gives CSVPGRDGNQPQHF.

J is TRBJ1-1 and V is TRBV19; D gene unclear. The CDR3 has 11 residues. V lost 7 bases, J lost 4 bases, and 7 bases lay in between. Germline values: CDR1 LNHDA, CDR2 SQIVND (reference sequence). CDR3 DNA: TGTGCCAGTATCTCCCGCACTGAAGCTTTCTTT. Amino acids: CASISRTEAFF.

J is TRBJ1-1 and V is TRBV19; D unclear. V lost 2 bases and J 6 bases, leaving 19 bases between the germline ends. Per germline, CDR1 LNHDA and CDR2 SQIVND (reference sequence). The CDR3 has 16 residues. CDR3 amino acids: CASSIWQATPKSEAFF. The CDR3 DNA follows: TGTGCCAGTAGTATATGGCAGGCGACGCCGAAGTCTGAAGCTTTCTTT.

The CDR3 bases are TGTGCCATCAGTGACCCGGAGGGAACAGGGGACTCCTACAATGAGCAGTTCTTC. This encodes CAISDPEGTGDSYNEQFF. This sequence joins TRBV10-3 and TRBJ2-1; perhaps TRBD1 as D (7 bases). Trimming took off 3 bases at V and 0 bases at J, with 18 bases between the two ends. CDR1 is ENHRY, CDR2 SYGVKD, per germline. The CDR3 contains 18 residues.

The V call is TRBV18, the J call TRBJ1-4; D is unclear. The germline V and J ends were trimmed by 3 bases and 3 bases, with 14 bases remaining between them. Germline V gene data show CDR1 as KGHSH and CDR2 as LQKENI. This CDR3 is 16 amino acids long. As DNA, the CDR3 is TGTGCCAGCTCACCTACCATCAGGTTTTCTAATGAAAAACTGTTTTTT. Its protein product is CASSPTIRFSNEKLFF.

The V gene is TRBV23-1, the J gene TRBJ2-7, with no clear D. TRBV23-1 qualifies as an ORF whose function is uncertain. This CDR3 is built from 9 residues. V lost 3 bases and J lost 12, with 6 bases in between. This chain's CDR3 is CASSHPSYF. The CDR3 DNA sequence: TGCGCCAGCAGTCACCCCTCGTACTTC.

This clone was found once. The genes are TRBV9 and TRBJ2-3, with 9 bases fitting TRBD2. Trimming took 0 bases from V and 2 from J; bases not matched to a gene: 4. Germline CDR1 SGDLS, CDR2 YYNGEE. This CDR3 spans 16 amino acids. CDR3 DNA: TGTGCCAGCAGCGTAGAGGGCGGGGGGGCCACAGATACGCAGTATTTT. Translation gives CASSVEGGGATDTQYF. Using reference TRBV9 and TRBJ2-3 for the parts outside the CDR3, the full variable domain is DSGVTQTPKHLITATGQRVTLRCSPRSGDLSVYWYQQSLDQGLQFLIQYYNGEERAKGNILERFSAQQFPDLHSELNLSSLELGDSALYFCASSVEGGGATDTQYFGPGTRLTVL.

J is TRBJ1-1 and V is TRBV5-4, with TRBD1 identical over 7 bases. From germline, CDR1 is SGHNT and CDR2 YYREEE (reference sequence). With V trimmed by 5 bases and J by 1 base, 8 bases remained unmatched. The length of the CDR3 is 15 residues. CDR3 DNA: TGTGCCAGCAGAGCCGCAAGGGGGCCGAACACTGAAGCTTTCTTT. This encodes CASRAARGPNTEAFF.

V gene TRBV4-1 combines with J gene TRBJ2-2; 11 bases agree with TRBD2. Unmatched junction bases numbered 0, after V lost 0 bases and J lost 0 bases. The V gene's germline CDR1 is MGHRA and CDR2 YSYEKL. The CDR3 consists of 17 residues. CDR3 nucleotide sequence: TGCGCCAGCAGCCAAGATAGCGGGGGGGCGAACACCGGGGAGCTGTTTTTT. The encoded protein is CASSQDSGGANTGELFF.

This chain uses TRBV6-5 with TRBJ2-3; the D is unclear. Germline CDR1 and CDR2: MNHEY and SVGAGI. V dropped 6 bases and J dropped 4 bases, with 8 bases sitting between them. The CDR3 sequence is 12 residues long. The chain's CDR3 is CASRGRADTQYF. CDR3 in DNA: TGTGCCAGCAGGGGTAGGGCAGATACGCAGTATTTT.

V usage is TRBV7-2 and J usage is TRBJ2-1; D gene unclear. The germline CDR1 and CDR2 sequences are SGHTA and FQGNSA. The V end lost 8 bases, the J end lost 9 bases, and 11 bases lay between the germline ends. The CDR3 has 11 residues. CDR3 loop: CASPLGPEQFF. The CDR3 DNA is TGTGCCAGCCCCCTAGGGCCTGAGCAGTTCTTC.

The chain links TRBV4-1 to TRBJ2-2, with TRBD2 identical over 8 bases. The CDR3 covers 16 residues. CDR1 MGHRA and CDR2 YSYEKL come from the germline V gene. With V trimmed by 1 base and J by 5 bases, 6 bases remained unmatched. Here the CDR3 reads CASSQAPGGGTGELFF. DNA for the CDR3: TGCGCCAGCAGCCAAGCTCCCGGCGGGGGGACCGGGGAGCTGTTTTTT.